This TCR beta chain originates from a study of blood T cell repertoires in COVID-19. Sequenced by immunoSEQ multiplex PCR; TCRdb stores in-frame clones only, minus some. The sample lists 83,000 or so clones, around 80% occurring once. V lost 5 bases, J lost 2 bases, and 3 bases stayed unmatched. The germline CDR1 and CDR2 sequences are SEHNR and FQNEAQ (reference sequence). This CDR3 comprises 14 residues. Sequencing input: peripheral blood. This chain uses TRBV7-9 with TRBJ1-3; the match to TRBD1 covers 7 bases. This sequence originates from a human donor in a cohort sampled during active COVID-19. Here the CDR3 DNA reads TGTGCCAGCAGCCAAACAGGGGCTGGAAACACCATATATTTT. Amino acids: CASSQTGAGNTIYF. The full variable domain, rest sourced from reference TRBV7-9 and TRBJ1-3, is DTGVSQNPRHKITKRGQNVTFRCDPISEHNRLYWYRQTLGQGPEFLTYFQNEAQLEKSRLLSDRFSAERPKGSFSTLEIQRTEQGDSAMYLCASSQTGAGNTIYFGEGSWLTVV.